Below, 7 T cell receptor beta chains from the same sample are listed, as sequenced in a study of blood T cell repertoires in COVID-19. Sequenced by immunoSEQ multiplex PCR; TCRdb stores in-frame clones only, minus some. The sample carries around 280,000 clones, roughly 86% recorded once. The sequenced sample consisted of peripheral blood. These receptors all stem from a woman younger than 45 with COVID-19, enrolled during active disease.

The chain is built from TRBV5-4 and TRBJ2-5; TRBD1 agrees at 9 bases. In germline, CDR1 is SGHNT, CDR2 YYREEE (reference sequence). Trimming took 4 bases from V and 4 from J; bases not matched to a gene: 5. The CDR3 is 14 residues long. The CDR3 DNA is TGTGCCAGCAGCGTCCCGGGACAGGGAGAGACCCAGTACTTC. Its protein product is CASSVPGQGETQYF.

The chain recombines TRBV28 with TRBJ2-7; 7 bases align to TRBD1. With 6 bases clipped from V and 1 base from J, the junction kept 9 bases outside the gene matches. Germline CDR1 reads MDHEN; CDR2 reads SYDVKM. The CDR3 totals 15 residues. CDR3 in DNA: TGTGCCAGCAGAGCGGTACAGGGGCTATCCTACGAGCAGTACTTC. Protein product: CASRAVQGLSYEQYF. The whole variable domain, filled in from reference TRBV28 and TRBJ2-7, reads DVKVTQSSRYLVKRTGEKVFLECVQDMDHENMFWYRQDPGLGLRLIYFSYDVKMKEKGDIPEGYSVSREKKERFSLILESASTNQTSMYLCASRAVQGLSYEQYFGPGTRLTVT.

The chain links TRBV7-2 to TRBJ1-2; tentatively, D is TRBD1 (6 bases). This CDR3 is 15 amino acids long. CDR1 is SGHTA, CDR2 FQGNSA, per germline. With 5 bases removed from V and 8 bases from J, the gap between germline ends came to 21 bases. Here the CDR3 reads CASSPTNRGAQGYTF. CDR3 nucleotides: TGTGCCAGCAGCCCTACCAACCGGGGGGCGCAGGGCTACACCTTC.

The count of this clone is one. The chain carries TRBV7-2 and TRBJ2-7; 7 bases match TRBD2. V trimming: 4 bases; J trimming: 2 bases; junction bases outside the gene matches: 14. CDR1 and CDR2 from the germline V gene are SGHTA and FQGNSA. The CDR3 runs to 17 residues. The CDR3 DNA is TGTGCCAGCAGCTATTGGGGGGGAGGGCCACAACCCTACGAGCAGTACTTC. Residues: CASSYWGGGPQPYEQYF.

The chain joins TRBV28 to TRBJ1-1; 10 positions agree with TRBD1. J was trimmed by 2 bases and V by 4 bases; bases with no gene match: 7. The CDR3 covers 16 residues. Germline CDR1 reads MDHEN; CDR2 reads SYDVKM. The CDR3: CASSSTGGAGNTEAFF. CDR3 DNA: TGTGCCAGCAGTTCGACAGGGGGCGCGGGCAACACTGAAGCTTTCTTT.

The rearrangement uses TRBV18 and TRBJ2-1; the match to TRBD2 covers 12 bases. Germline V gene data show CDR1 as KGHSH and CDR2 as LQKENI. Trimming cost V 1 base and J 7 bases; bases outside gene matches: 5. This CDR3 region has 16 residues. CDR3 loop: CASSPRLAGARNEQFF. The CDR3 bases are TGTGCCAGCTCACCACGACTAGCGGGAGCTCGAAATGAGCAGTTCTTC.

This CDR3 is CASSPGRGWGTQYF. DNA for the CDR3: TGCGCCAGCAGCCCCGGGAGGGGATGGGGGACCCAGTACTTC. This chain uses TRBV5-1 with TRBJ2-5; 8 nucleotides align to TRBD2. Germline assignment: CDR1 SGHRS and CDR2 YFSETQ. The length of the CDR3 is 14 residues. J gave up 7 bases and V 4 bases, and 9 bases lay outside the gene matches.